These 20 T cell receptor beta chains originate from one sample sequenced in a study of blood T cell repertoires in COVID-19 (TCRdb year 2020). The library was prepared using the immunoSEQ multiplex PCR assay. In its TCRdb copy, this immuneACCESS table keeps in-frame sequences only and misses some clones. Where compared with another copy, unresolved V genes explain less than half of these, and the others have no known cause. The sample table contains 120,000 to 150,000 clones; only one count was recorded for more than 70% of them. Together, the top ten hold approximately 13% of the sample. Sequencing was carried out using peripheral blood. These receptors all stem from a man between 60 and 75 years old with active or convalescent COVID-19.

The CDR3 bases are TGTGCCAGCTCAACGGGCCAAGTCGGGGTTGGCTACACCTTC. As protein: CASSTGQVGVGYTF. The chain has TRBV18 and TRBJ1-2; D call uncertain. Germline loops: CDR1 KGHSH, CDR2 LQKENI. This CDR3 is 14 amino acids long. The V end was cut by 5 bases, the J end by 7 bases, with 17 bases between.

Here the CDR3 reads CASSQAGQGGNIQYF. The CDR3 nucleotides read TGTGCCAGCAGCCAGGCGGGACAGGGGGGAAACATTCAGTACTTC. This chain connects TRBV3-1 (or the pseudogene TRBV3-2) to TRBJ2-4, with 11 bases lining up with TRBD1. Germline V gene lookup returns CDR1 LGHDT and CDR2 YNNKEL (reference sequence). V lost 3 bases, J lost 6 bases, and 4 bases stayed unmatched. The CDR3 loop spans 15 amino acids.

As regards this clone: A read error may be the cause here, since a much bigger clone is one base away. The identical CDR3 is also encoded by other nucleotide sequences in the sample. This chain links TRBV5-4 with TRBJ1-6; 7 positions match TRBD1. Germline V gene sequence: CDR1 SGHNT, CDR2 YYREEE (reference sequence). This CDR3 has 13 residues. The J segment lost 7 bases and the V segment lost 2 bases, leaving 0 bases of the junction unmatched. In DNA form, the CDR3 reads TGTGCCAGCAGCTTACAGGGGAATTCACCCCTCCACTTT. Translation gives CASSLQGNSPLHF.

V usage is TRBV2 and J usage is TRBJ2-5, with 10 nucleotides matching TRBD1. The CDR3 length is 14 residues. V gave up 6 bases and J gave up 4 bases; unmatched junction bases: 5. Germline CDR1 reads SNHLY; CDR2 reads FYNNEI. The CDR3 sequence: CASSRQGATETQYF. CDR3 nucleotides: TGTGCCAGCAGCCGACAGGGGGCTACAGAGACCCAGTACTTC.

The chain uses TRBV19 and TRBJ1-5; perhaps TRBD1 as D (6 bases). The germline CDR1 and CDR2 sequences are LNHDA and SQIVND (reference sequence). V lost 3 bases and J lost 1, with 10 bases in between. The CDR3 sequence is 15 residues long. Here the CDR3 reads CASSMVDRSNQPQHF. The CDR3 DNA sequence: TGTGCCAGTAGTATGGTGGACAGAAGCAATCAGCCCCAGCATTTT.

The V and J genes are TRBV9 and TRBJ2-6, with TRBD1 identical over 7 bases. V gave up 4 bases and J gave up 0 bases; unmatched junction bases: 16. This CDR3 region has 20 residues. Germline assignment: CDR1 SGDLS and CDR2 YYNGEE. This chain's CDR3 is CASSPNPRGGLTSGANVLTF. The DNA for the CDR3 is TGTGCCAGCAGCCCCAACCCCCGAGGGGGCTTAACCTCTGGGGCCAACGTCCTGACTTTC.

V and J are TRBV5-1 and TRBJ2-3; 10 nucleotides line up with TRBD2. The germline V gene has CDR1 SGHRS and CDR2 YFSETQ. The CDR3 covers 17 residues. J was trimmed by 7 bases and V by 4 bases; bases with no gene match: 15. The CDR3 spells CASSRTGTSAMEHTQYF. The DNA for the CDR3 is TGCGCCAGCAGCCGGACCGGGACTAGCGCCATGGAGCATACGCAGTATTTT.

The V gene is TRBV5-1, the J gene TRBJ2-5; tentatively, D is TRBD2 (5 bases). The CDR3 has 15 residues. Trimming stripped 3 bases from V and 4 bases from J, with 16 bases between. Germline lookup yields CDR1 SGHRS and CDR2 YFSETQ. This CDR3 reads CASSSDSGVLETQYF. CDR3 nucleotide sequence: TGCGCCAGCAGCTCGGACTCTGGGGTTCTAGAGACCCAGTACTTC. The complete variable domain, with remaining parts taken from reference TRBV5-1 and TRBJ2-5, reads KAGVTQTPRYLIKTRGQQVTLSCSPISGHRSVSWYQQTPGQGLQFLFEYFSETQRNKGNFPGRFSGRQFSNSRSEMNVSTLELGDSALYLCASSSDSGVLETQYFGPGTRLLVL.

This clone came up a few times. J is TRBJ2-7 and V is TRBV2; D is undetermined. This CDR3 is 12 amino acids long. The V end was cut by 8 bases, the J end by 2 bases, with 10 bases between. Germline V lookup: CDR1 SNHLY, CDR2 FYNNEI. CDR3 nucleotides: TGTGCCAGCGGCCAGATCCCCTACGAGCAGTACTTC. It encodes CASGQIPYEQYF.

The chain combines TRBV11-3 with TRBJ2-1, with a weak D call TRBD2 (5 bases). Between the trimmed V and J ends, which lost 6 bases and 7 bases, there was a span of 19 bases. CDR3 length: 15 residues. CDR1 SGHNT and CDR2 YENEEA come from the germline V gene. The CDR3 loop is CASSNRAGLGNEQFF. Written as DNA, the CDR3 is TGTGCCAGCAGTAATAGGGCGGGTCTGGGGAATGAGCAGTTCTTC. The whole variable domain, remainder taken from reference TRBV11-3 and TRBJ2-1, is EAGVVQSPRYKIIEKKQPVAFWCNPISGHNTLYWYLQNLGQGPELLIRYENEEAVDDSQLPKDRFSAERLKGVDSTLKIQPAELGDSAVYLCASSNRAGLGNEQFFGPGTRLTVL.

V and J are TRBV9 and TRBJ1-5; D unclear. Germline assignment: CDR1 SGDLS and CDR2 YYNGEE. With 0 bases removed from V and 1 base from J, the gap between germline ends came to 11 bases. This CDR3 spans 16 amino acids. The CDR3 loop is CASSVGAGLSNQPQHF. In DNA form, the CDR3 reads TGTGCCAGCAGCGTAGGGGCAGGTCTGAGCAATCAGCCCCAGCATTTT.

The chain recombines TRBV23-1 with TRBJ2-1; 8 bases are a match to TRBD2. TRBV23-1 is an ORF, with its function uncertain. V trimming: 0 bases; J trimming: 6 bases; junction bases outside the gene matches: 7. The CDR3 totals 16 residues. The CDR3 DNA is TGCGCCAGCAGTCAATCGAGCGGGAGACCCGTCAATGAGCAGTTCTTC. As protein: CASSQSSGRPVNEQFF.

The chain uses TRBV9 and TRBJ2-5, with D possibly matching TRBD1 (6 bases). Per germline, CDR1 SGDLS and CDR2 YYNGEE. The CDR3 runs to 18 residues. V dropped 3 bases and J dropped 1 base, with 22 bases sitting between them. CDR3 region: CASSGDGTPRGGQETQYF. The CDR3 DNA reads as TGTGCCAGCAGCGGGGATGGGACCCCTCGAGGGGGCCAAGAGACCCAGTACTTC.

The rearrangement links TRBV11-2 to TRBJ2-1, with a weak D call TRBD2 (5 bases). This CDR3 has 16 amino acids. CDR1 SGHAT and CDR2 FQNNGV come from the germline V gene. The V and J ends lost 1 base and 0 bases respectively, with 10 bases between them. In nucleotides, the CDR3 is TGTGCCAGCAGCTTAGGTGTCGGGGTCTCCTACAATGAGCAGTTCTTC. Translating it yields CASSLGVGVSYNEQFF. Combining the CDR3 with reference TRBV11-2 and TRBJ2-1 gives the whole variable domain EAGVAQSPRYKIIEKRQSVAFWCNPISGHATLYWYQQILGQGPKLLIQFQNNGVVDDSQLPKDRFSAERLKGVDSTLKIQPAKLEDSAVYLCASSLGVGVSYNEQFFGPGTRLTVL.

This chain uses TRBV18 with TRBJ2-7; 11 nucleotides agree with TRBD2. CDR3 length: 15 amino acids. V gave up 3 bases and J gave up 2 bases; unmatched junction bases: 3. Germline values: CDR1 KGHSH, CDR2 LQKENI. Written as DNA, the CDR3 is TGTGCCAGCTCACCCGGGACTAGCGGCGCCTACGAGCAGTACTTC. This gives the protein CASSPGTSGAYEQYF.

The count of this clone is one. This chain joins TRBV24-1 and TRBJ2-2; possible D gene TRBD1, 6 bases. Germline V lookup: CDR1 KGHDR, CDR2 SFDVKD. V lost 7 bases to trimming and J lost 7 bases, with 15 bases between them. The CDR3 has 14 residues. The DNA for the CDR3 is TGTGCCACCAGAAAGGACAGTGTTGGCGGGGAGCTGTTTTTT. Amino acids: CATRKDSVGGELFF.

This rearrangement joins TRBV7-3 to TRBJ2-2, with 9 bases aligning to TRBD2. The CDR3 loop spans 15 amino acids. Per germline, CDR1 SGHTA and CDR2 FQGTGA. V lost 6 bases and J lost 7; bases outside the gene matches: 9. The CDR3 DNA follows: TGTGCCAGCAGAGGGTCTAGCGGGACGATCGGGGAGCTGTTTTTT. Its protein product is CASRGSSGTIGELFF.

This clone has only a few counts. V usage is TRBV6-2 or TRBV6-3 and J usage is TRBJ2-3, with TRBD1 identical over 9 bases. After removal of 2 bases from V and 4 bases from J, the junction contained 16 bases not matched to a gene. Germline V lookup: CDR1 MNHEY, CDR2 SVGEGT. The CDR3 is made up of 19 amino acids. CDR3 residues: CASSYHTGTGLSSADTQYF. In DNA form, the CDR3 reads TGTGCCAGCAGTTACCACACCGGGACAGGGTTGAGTTCGGCAGATACGCAGTATTTT.

This chain uses TRBV2 with TRBJ1-2; tentative D call: TRBD1 (6 bases). Trimming removed 3 bases at V and 4 bases at J, with 21 bases between. Germline V gives CDR1 SNHLY, CDR2 FYNNEI. This CDR3 is built from 17 residues. This CDR3 is CASSEPRIGGGGYGYTF. The CDR3 nucleotides are TGTGCCAGCAGTGAGCCCCGAATTGGGGGAGGGGGCTATGGCTACACCTTC.

V usage is TRBV2 and J usage is TRBJ1-1; D is uncertain. The CDR3 has 14 residues. The V end was cut by 6 bases, the J end by 1 base, with 12 bases between. Germline CDR1 SNHLY, CDR2 FYNNEI. The CDR3 sequence is CASRSEASNTEAFF. In DNA form, the CDR3 reads TGTGCCAGCAGGTCGGAGGCGTCGAACACTGAAGCTTTCTTT. The whole variable domain, filled in from reference TRBV2 and TRBJ1-1, reads EPEVTQTPSHQVTQMGQEVILRCVPISNHLYFYWYRQILGQKVEFLVSFYNNEISEKSEIFDDQFSVERPDGSNFTLKIRSTKLEDSAMYFCASRSEASNTEAFFGQGTRLTVV.